This T cell receptor (beta chain) was sequenced for a study of T cell changes during pregnancy in multiple sclerosis (dated by TCRdb to the late 2010s). Regarding the research as a whole: Changes in the T cell repertoire over the course of pregnancy were examined in this study in women with multiple sclerosis.

V is reduced by 1 base and J by 11 bases, leaving a spacing of 14 bases between them. CDR1 SEHNR and CDR2 FQNEAQ were looked up in the germline V gene (reference sequence). Counted from cysteine to phenylalanine, this CDR3 has 13 amino acids. Left in the record is the CDR3 DNA by itself, 39 bases read in frame from the first base. On this clone itself: The target of this receptor is not known. Qualities for individual bases were not recorded, and no much larger clone is one base off.

Library creation used the immunoSEQ multiplex PCR assay. In TCRdb, the immuneACCESS table is reduced to in-frame sequences with V and J assigned. These tables do not hold every clone; where another copy was compared, an unresolved V gene accounts for under half, and the others remain unexplained. Counted in this sample were approximately 38,000 clones; roughly nine tenths of them appeared once. The leading ten clones occupy 5.5% to 7% of the sample. The receptor was derived from a female donor with multiple sclerosis, enrolled in a pregnancy study. This sequence uses TRBV7-9 and TRBJ1-1; TRBD1 is a possible D gene, resting on 5 matching bases. Source: CD8+ T cells from peripheral blood mononuclear cells, taken in the second trimester of pregnancy. CDR3 protein: CASSLVSAGWAFF. The DNA reads TGTGCCAGCAGCTTAGTCTCGGCAGGGTGGGCTTTCTTT.